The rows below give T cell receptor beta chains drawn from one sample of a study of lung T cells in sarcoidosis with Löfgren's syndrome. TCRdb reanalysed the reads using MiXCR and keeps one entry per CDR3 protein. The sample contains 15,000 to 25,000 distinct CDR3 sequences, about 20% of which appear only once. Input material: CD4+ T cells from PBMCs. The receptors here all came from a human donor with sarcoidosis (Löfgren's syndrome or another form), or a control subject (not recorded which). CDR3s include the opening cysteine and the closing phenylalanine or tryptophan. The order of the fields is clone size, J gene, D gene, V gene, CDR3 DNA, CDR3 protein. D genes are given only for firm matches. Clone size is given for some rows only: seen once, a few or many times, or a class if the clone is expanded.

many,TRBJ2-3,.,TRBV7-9,TGTGCCAGCAGCTTAGGGGACACAGATACGCAGTATTTT,CASSLGDTDTQYF
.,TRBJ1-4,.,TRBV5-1,TGCGCCAGCAGCTTGGAGGCTAATGAAGAACTGTTTTTT,CASSLEANEELFF
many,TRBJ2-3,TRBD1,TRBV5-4,TGTGCCAGCAGCTATGGGGACAGACTCACAGATACGCAGTATTTT,CASSYGDRLTDTQYF
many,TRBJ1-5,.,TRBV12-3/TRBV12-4,TGTGCCAGCAGTTTCTCAGGGAGCAATCAGCCCCAGCATTTT,CASSFSGSNQPQHF
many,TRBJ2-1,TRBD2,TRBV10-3,TGTGCCATCAGTGAGTCACTAGCGGGAGTGCACAATGAGCAGTTCTTC,CAISESLAGVHNEQFF
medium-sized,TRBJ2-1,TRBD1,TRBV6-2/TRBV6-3,TGTGCCAGCAGTTACGGGACAGTGGGCTACAATGAGCAGTTCTTC,CASSYGTVGYNEQFF
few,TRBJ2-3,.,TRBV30,TGTGCCTGGAGACCGTGGGGGATTTTACGCACAGATACGCAGTATTTT,CAWRPWGILRTDTQYF
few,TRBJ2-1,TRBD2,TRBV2,TGTGCCAGCAGTGATCTGTCGGGAGGGCCAACCGGGTCCTACAATGAGCAGTTCTTC,CASSDLSGGPTGSYNEQFF
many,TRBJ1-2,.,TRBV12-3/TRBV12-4,TGTGCCAGCAGTTTAGCCAGAACTAACTATGGCTACACCTTC,CASSLARTNYGYTF
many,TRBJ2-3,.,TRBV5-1,TGCGCCAGCAGGACCGTGACCAGCACAGGTACGCAGTATTTT,CASRTVTSTGTQYF
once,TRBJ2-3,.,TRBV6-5,TGTGGCAGCAGTTGGGGGCAGAGCACAGGTACGCAGTATTTT,CGSSWGQSTGTQYF
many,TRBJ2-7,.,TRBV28,TGTGCCAGCAGTCCCCAAGGGCACGAGCAGTACTTC,CASSPQGHEQYF
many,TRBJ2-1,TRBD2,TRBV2,TGTGCCAGCAGTGAAGCGACTAGCGGGTACAATGAGCAGTTCTTC,CASSEATSGYNEQFF
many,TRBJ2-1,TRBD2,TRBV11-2,TGTGCCAGCAGCTTCCCCGGGACTACCGCTTACAATGAGCAGTTCTTC,CASSFPGTTAYNEQFF
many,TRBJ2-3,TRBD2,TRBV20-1,TGCAGTGCTAGAGGGGGCGGGAGAGCCACAGATACGCAGTATTTT,CSARGGGRATDTQYF
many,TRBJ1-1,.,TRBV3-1,TGTGCCAGCAGCCTAGTAGGGGAAGCTTTCTTT,CASSLVGEAFF
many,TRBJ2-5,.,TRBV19,TGTGCCAGTAGTATAGTTGGACCGGCAGAGACCCAGTACTTC,CASSIVGPAETQYF
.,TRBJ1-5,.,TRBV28,TGTGCCAGCAGTTTGGTGGCAGACAAGCAGCCCCAGCAGTTT,CASSLVADKQPQQF
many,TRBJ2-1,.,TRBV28,TGTGCCAGCAGCCTCTTGGGAGGTGAGCAGTTCTTC,CASSLLGGEQFF
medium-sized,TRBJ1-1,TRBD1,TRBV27,TGTGCCAGCAGTTTAGCAGGGGGCATCACTGAAGCTTTCTTT,CASSLAGGITEAFF
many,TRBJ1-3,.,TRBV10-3,TGTGCCATCAGTGATAGTGGGCTCCCGAAGGCTGGAAACACCATATATTTT,CAISDSGLPKAGNTIYF
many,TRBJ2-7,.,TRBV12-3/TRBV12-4,TGTGCCAGCAGTTACAGAGCCTACGAGCAGTACTTC,CASSYRAYEQYF
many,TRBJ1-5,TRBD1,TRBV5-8,TGTGCCAGCAGCCGGGACAGCGGACAGCCCCAGCATTTT,CASSRDSGQPQHF
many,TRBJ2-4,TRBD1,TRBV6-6,TGTGCCAGCAGTTCCTCGACAGGGGCCAAAAACATTCAGTACTTC,CASSSSTGAKNIQYF
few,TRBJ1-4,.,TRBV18,TGTGCCAGCTCACCCAAGACAGGCCCAAATGAAAAACTGTTTTTT,CASSPKTGPNEKLFF
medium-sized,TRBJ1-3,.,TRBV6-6,TGTGCCAGCAGTTTCTCGGGACTTAGCTCTGGAAACACCATATATTTT,CASSFSGLSSGNTIYF
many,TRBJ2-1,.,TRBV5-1,TGCGCCAGCACACAGCATGGCTACAATGAGCAGTTCTTC,CASTQHGYNEQFF
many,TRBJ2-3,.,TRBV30,TGTGCCTGGATTAAAGTAGCAGGGGTCGGGGCAGATACGCAGTATTTT,CAWIKVAGVGADTQYF
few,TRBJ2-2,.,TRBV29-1,TGCAGCGTTGGGGACGGGGCCTTGGCCGGGGAGCTGTTTTTT,CSVGDGALAGELFF
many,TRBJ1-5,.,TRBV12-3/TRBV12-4,TGTGCCAGCAGGGGGGACACCTTGGGGAATCAGCCCCAGCATTTT,CASRGDTLGNQPQHF
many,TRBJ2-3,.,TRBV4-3,TGCGCCAGCAGCCAGGCTCTTAGGGATACGCAGTATTTT,CASSQALRDTQYF
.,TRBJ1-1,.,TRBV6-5,TGTGCCAGCAGACTAACAGGGTTGAACGCTGAAGCTCTCTTT,CASRLTGLNAEALF
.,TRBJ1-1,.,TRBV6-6,TGTGCCAGCAGCTACTCCCAGCACCTGGTGAACACTGAAGCTTTCTTT,CASSYSQHLVNTEAFF
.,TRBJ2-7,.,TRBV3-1,TGTGCCAGCAGCCAAGATATCAAGTCCTACGAGCAGTACTTC,CASSQDIKSYEQYF
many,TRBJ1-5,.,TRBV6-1,TGTGCCAGCAGTGCAAACCAGCCCCAGCATTTT,CASSANQPQHF
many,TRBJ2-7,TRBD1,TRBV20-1,TGCAGTGCTAGTCCCTGGACAGGGGGCAAACACGAGCAGTACTTC,CSASPWTGGKHEQYF
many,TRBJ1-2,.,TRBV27,TGTGCCAGCAGTCCGACAGGAACCTATGGCTACACCTTC,CASSPTGTYGYTF
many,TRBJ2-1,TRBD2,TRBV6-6,TGTGCCAGCAGTTACGGGGGGACTAGCGGGAGGTGGGATGAGCAGTTCTTC,CASSYGGTSGRWDEQFF
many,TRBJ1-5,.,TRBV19,TGTGCCAGCCTCCCGACGGCCGGCGTTCAGCCCCAGCATTTT,CASLPTAGVQPQHF
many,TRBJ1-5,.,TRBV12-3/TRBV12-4,TGTGCCAGCAGTTTAAAGGGTGATCAGCCCCAGCATTTT,CASSLKGDQPQHF
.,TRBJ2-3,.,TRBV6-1,TGTGCCAGCAGTTATGGGATCCCGCCCTCAGATACGCAGTATTTT,CASSYGIPPSDTQYF
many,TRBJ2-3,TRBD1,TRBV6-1,TGTGCCAGCACCCAAACAGGGGGCGGCGGAGATACGCAGTATTTT,CASTQTGGGGDTQYF
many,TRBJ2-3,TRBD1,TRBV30,TGTGCCCTGGACAGGAGCCTTGAGGATACGCAGTATTTT,CALDRSLEDTQYF
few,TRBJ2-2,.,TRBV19,TGTGCCAGTAGTATAAACCAGGGATGGACCGGGGAGCTGTTTTTT,CASSINQGWTGELFF
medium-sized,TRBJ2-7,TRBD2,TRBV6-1,TGTGCCAGCAGGGCACCGGGACTACTCTCCTACGAGCAGTACTTC,CASRAPGLLSYEQYF